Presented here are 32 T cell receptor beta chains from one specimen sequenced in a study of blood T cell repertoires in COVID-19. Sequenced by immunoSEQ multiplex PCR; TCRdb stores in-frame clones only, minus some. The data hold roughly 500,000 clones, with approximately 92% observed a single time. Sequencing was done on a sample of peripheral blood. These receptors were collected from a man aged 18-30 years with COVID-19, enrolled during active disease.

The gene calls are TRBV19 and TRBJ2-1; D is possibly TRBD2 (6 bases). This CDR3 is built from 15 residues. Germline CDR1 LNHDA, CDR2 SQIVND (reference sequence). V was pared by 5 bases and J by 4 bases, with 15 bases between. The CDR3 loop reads CASSAQAGVYNEQFF. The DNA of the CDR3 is TGTGCCAGTAGTGCCCAAGCGGGCGTTTACAATGAGCAGTTCTTC. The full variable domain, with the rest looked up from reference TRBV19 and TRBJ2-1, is DGGITQSPKYLFRKEGQNVTLSCEQNLNHDAMYWYRQDPGQGLRLIYYSQIVNDFQKGDIAEGYSVSREKKESFPLTVTSAQKNPTAFYLCASSAQAGVYNEQFFGPGTRLTVL.

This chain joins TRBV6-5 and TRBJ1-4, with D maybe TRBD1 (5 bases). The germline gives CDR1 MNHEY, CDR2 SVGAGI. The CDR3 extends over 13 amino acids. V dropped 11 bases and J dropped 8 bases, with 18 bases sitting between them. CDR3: CAARRGTGEKLFF. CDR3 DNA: TGTGCCGCTCGTCGGGGGACGGGGGAAAAACTGTTTTTT.

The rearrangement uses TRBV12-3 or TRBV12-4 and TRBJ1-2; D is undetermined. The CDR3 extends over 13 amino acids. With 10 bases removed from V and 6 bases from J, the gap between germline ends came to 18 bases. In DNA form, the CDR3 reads TGTGCCACCCTCGCCCCGGAGACGGATGGCTACACCTTC. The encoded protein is CATLAPETDGYTF.

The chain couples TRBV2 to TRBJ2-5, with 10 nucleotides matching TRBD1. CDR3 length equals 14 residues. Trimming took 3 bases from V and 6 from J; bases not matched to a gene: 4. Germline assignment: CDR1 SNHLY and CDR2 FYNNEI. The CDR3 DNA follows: TGTGCCAGCAGTGACAGGGACAGGGGAAAGACCCAGTACTTC. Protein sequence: CASSDRDRGKTQYF.

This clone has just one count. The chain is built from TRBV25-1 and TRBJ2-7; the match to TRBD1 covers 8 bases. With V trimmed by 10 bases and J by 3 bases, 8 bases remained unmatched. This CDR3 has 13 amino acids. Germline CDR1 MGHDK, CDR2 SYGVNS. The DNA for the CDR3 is TGTGCCATTTCTCGGACAGGGAGCTACGAGCAGTACTTC. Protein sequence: CAISRTGSYEQYF.

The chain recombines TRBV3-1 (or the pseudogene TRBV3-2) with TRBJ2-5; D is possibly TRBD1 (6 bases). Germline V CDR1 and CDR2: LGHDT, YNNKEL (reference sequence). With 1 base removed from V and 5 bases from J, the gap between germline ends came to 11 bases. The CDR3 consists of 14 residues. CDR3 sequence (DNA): TGTGCCAGCAGCCAAGCAGGGGCGGAGGAGACCCAGTACTTC. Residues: CASSQAGAEETQYF.

CDR3 region: CASSLRVPGRETQYF. The CDR3 bases are TGTGCCAGCAGCTTAAGAGTTCCAGGGCGGGAGACCCAGTACTTC. The chain is built from TRBV11-2 and TRBJ2-5; a possible D gene is TRBD1 (5 bases). There are 15 residues in the CDR3. Germline values: CDR1 SGHAT, CDR2 FQNNGV. V lost 2 bases and J 5 bases, leaving 15 bases between the germline ends.

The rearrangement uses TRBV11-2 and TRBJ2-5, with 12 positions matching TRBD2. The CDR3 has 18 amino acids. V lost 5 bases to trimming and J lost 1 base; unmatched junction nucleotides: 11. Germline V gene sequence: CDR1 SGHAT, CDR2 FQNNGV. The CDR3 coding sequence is TGTGCCAGCAGCCGCCGGGCTAGCGGGGGGGGAAGCCAAGAGACCCAGTACTTC. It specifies CASSRRASGGGSQETQYF. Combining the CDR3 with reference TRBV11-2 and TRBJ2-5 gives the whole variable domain EAGVAQSPRYKIIEKRQSVAFWCNPISGHATLYWYQQILGQGPKLLIQFQNNGVVDDSQLPKDRFSAERLKGVDSTLKIQPAKLEDSAVYLCASSRRASGGGSQETQYFGPGTRLLVL.

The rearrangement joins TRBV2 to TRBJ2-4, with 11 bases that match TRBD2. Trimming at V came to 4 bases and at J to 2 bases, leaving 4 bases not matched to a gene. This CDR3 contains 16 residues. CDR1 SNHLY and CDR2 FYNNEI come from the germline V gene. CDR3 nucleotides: TGTGCCAGCAGTGGCTCTAGCGGGAGGCCCAAAAACATTCAGTACTTC. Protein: CASSGSSGRPKNIQYF. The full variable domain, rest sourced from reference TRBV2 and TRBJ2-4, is EPEVTQTPSHQVTQMGQEVILRCVPISNHLYFYWYRQILGQKVEFLVSFYNNEISEKSEIFDDQFSVERPDGSNFTLKIRSTKLEDSAMYFCASSGSSGRPKNIQYFGAGTRLSVL.

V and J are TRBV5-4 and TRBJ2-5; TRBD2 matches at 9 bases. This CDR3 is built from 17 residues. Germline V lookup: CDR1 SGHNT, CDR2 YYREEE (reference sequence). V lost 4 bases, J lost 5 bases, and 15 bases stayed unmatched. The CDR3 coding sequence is TGTGCCAGCAGCCGACCGGCGCGGGAGGGCCGCGGGGAGACCCAGTACTTC. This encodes CASSRPAREGRGETQYF.

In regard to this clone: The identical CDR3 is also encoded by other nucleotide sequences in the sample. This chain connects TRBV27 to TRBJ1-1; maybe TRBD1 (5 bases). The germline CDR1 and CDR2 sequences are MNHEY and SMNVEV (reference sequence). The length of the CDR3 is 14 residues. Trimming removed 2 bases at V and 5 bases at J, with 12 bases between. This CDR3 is CASSLRGGGTEAFF. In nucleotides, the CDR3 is TGTGCCAGCAGTTTACGGGGGGGAGGGACTGAAGCTTTCTTT.

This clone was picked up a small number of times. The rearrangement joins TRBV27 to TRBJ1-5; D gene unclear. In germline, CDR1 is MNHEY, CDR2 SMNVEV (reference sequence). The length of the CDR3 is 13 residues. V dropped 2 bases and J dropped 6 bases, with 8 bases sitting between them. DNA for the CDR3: TGTGCCAGCAGTTTAGGACTGAGTCAGCCCCAGCATTTT. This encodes CASSLGLSQPQHF.

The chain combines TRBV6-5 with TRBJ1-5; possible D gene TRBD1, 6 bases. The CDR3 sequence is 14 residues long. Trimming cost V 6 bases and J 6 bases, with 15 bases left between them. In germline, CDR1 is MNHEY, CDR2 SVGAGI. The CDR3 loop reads CASRGGRGFQPQHF. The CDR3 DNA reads TGTGCCAGCAGGGGTGGGAGGGGGTTTCAGCCCCAGCATTTT.

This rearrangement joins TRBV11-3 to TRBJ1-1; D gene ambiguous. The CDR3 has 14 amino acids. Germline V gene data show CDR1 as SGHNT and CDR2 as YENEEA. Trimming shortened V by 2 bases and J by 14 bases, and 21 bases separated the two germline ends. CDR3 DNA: TGTGCCAGCAGCTTAAATAGGGAGGGCAGAGGGCAATTCTTT. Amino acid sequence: CASSLNREGRGQFF.

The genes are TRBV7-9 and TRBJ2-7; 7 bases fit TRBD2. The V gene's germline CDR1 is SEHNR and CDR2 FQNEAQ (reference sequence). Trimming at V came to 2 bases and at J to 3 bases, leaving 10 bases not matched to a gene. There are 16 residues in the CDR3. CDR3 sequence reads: CASSLWRESNYYEQYF. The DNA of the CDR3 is TGTGCCAGCAGCTTATGGCGGGAGTCAAACTACTACGAGCAGTACTTC.

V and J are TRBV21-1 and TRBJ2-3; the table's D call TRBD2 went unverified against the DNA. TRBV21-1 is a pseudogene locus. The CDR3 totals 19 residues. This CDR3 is CASSKVPGLAGGRGDTQYF. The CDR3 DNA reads TGTGCCAGCAGCAAAGTGCCCGGGCTAGCGGGAGGGCGGGGAGATACGCAGTATTTT.

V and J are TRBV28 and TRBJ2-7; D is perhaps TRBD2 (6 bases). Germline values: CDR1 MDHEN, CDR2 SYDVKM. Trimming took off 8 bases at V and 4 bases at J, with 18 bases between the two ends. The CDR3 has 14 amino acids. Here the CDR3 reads CASQQTSVVYEQYF. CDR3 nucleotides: TGTGCCAGCCAGCAGACTAGTGTCGTTTACGAGCAGTACTTC.

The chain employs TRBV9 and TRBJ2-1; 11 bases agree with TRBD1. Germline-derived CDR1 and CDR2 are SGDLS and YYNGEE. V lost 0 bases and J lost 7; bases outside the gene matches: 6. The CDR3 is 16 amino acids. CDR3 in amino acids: CASSVGGTGGMNEQFF. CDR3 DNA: TGTGCCAGCAGCGTAGGGGGGACAGGGGGTATGAATGAGCAGTTCTTC.

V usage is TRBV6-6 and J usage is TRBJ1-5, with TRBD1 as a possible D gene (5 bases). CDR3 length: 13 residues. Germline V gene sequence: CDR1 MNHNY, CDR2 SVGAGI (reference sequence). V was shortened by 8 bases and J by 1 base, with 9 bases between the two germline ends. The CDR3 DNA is TGTGCCAGCTCCGGGGGAAGCAATCAGCCCCAGCATTTT. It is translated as CASSGGSNQPQHF.

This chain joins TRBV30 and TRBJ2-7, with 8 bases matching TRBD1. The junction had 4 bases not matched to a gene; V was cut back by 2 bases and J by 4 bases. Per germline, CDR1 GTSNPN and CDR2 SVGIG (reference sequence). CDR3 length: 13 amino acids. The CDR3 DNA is TGTGCCTGGAGTATGGACAGGGCGTACGAGCAGTACTTC. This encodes CAWSMDRAYEQYF.

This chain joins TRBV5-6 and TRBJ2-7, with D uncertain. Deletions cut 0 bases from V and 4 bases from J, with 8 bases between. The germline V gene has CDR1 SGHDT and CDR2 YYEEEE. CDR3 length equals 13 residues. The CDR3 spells CASSLGHSYEQYF. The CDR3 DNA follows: TGTGCCAGCAGCTTGGGACATTCATACGAGCAGTACTTC.

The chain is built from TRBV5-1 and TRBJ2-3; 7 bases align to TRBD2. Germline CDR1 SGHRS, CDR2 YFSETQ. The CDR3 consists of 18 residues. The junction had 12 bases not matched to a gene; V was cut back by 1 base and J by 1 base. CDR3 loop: CASSLFPRTRPRTDTQYF. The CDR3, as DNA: TGCGCCAGCAGCTTGTTTCCCCGGACTAGACCTCGCACAGATACGCAGTATTTT.

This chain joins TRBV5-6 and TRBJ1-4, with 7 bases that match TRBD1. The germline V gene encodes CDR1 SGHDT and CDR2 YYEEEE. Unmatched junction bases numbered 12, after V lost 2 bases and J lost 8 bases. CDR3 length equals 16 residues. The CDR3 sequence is CASSFGSGGLIEKLFF. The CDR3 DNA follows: TGTGCCAGCAGCTTTGGGTCAGGGGGATTGATAGAAAAACTGTTTTTT.

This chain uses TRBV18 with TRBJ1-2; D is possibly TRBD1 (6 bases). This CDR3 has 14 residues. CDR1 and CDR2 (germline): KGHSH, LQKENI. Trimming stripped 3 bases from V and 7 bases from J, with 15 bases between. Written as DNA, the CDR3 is TGTGCCAGCTCACCGAACAGGGAGAACGGTGGCTACACCTTC. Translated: CASSPNRENGGYTF.

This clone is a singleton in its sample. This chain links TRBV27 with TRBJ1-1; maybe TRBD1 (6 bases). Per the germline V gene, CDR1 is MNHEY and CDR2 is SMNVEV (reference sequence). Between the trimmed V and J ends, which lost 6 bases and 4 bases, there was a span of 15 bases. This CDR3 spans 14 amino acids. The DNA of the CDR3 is TGTGCCAGCAGATTCAGGGGTCGGGTCACTGAAGCTTTCTTT. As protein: CASRFRGRVTEAFF.

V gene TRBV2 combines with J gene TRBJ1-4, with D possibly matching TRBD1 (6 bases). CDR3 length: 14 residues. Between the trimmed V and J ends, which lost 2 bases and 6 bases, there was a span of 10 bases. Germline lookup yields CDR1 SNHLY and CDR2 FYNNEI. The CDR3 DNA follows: TGTGCCAGCAGTGAACAGGGGACGGATGAAAAACTGTTTTTT. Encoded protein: CASSEQGTDEKLFF.

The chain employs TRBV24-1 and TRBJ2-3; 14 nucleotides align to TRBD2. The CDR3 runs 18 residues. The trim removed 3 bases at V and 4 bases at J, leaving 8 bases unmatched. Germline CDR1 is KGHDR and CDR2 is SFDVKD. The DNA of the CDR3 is TGTGCCACCAGTGATCCGGGGACTAGCGGGAGTGGTGCAGATACGCAGTATTTT. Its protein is CATSDPGTSGSGADTQYF.

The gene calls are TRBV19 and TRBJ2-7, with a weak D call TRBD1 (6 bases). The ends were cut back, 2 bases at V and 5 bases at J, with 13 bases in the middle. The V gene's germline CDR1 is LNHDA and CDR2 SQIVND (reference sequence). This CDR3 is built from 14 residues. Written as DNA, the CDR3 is TGTGCCAGTAGTATATGGGCAGGGGTAGACGAGCAGTACTTC. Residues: CASSIWAGVDEQYF.

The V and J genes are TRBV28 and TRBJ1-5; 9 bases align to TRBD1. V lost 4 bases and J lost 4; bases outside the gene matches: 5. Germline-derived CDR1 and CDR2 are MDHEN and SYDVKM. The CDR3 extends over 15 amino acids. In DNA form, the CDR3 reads TGTGCCAGCAGTTCTCCCGGGACAGGGAATCAGCCCCAGCATTTT. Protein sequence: CASSSPGTGNQPQHF.

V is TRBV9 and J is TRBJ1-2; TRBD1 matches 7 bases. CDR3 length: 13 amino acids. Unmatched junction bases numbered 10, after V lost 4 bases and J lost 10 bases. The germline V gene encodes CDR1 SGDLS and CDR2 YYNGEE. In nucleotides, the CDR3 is TGTGCCAGCAGCCCAGGGGACAGCCGCTTCTACACCTTC. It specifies CASSPGDSRFYTF.

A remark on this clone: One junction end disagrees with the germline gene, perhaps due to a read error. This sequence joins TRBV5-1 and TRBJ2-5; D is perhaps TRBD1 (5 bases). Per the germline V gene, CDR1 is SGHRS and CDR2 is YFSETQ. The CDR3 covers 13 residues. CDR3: CASSRQYQETQYF. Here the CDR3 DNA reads TGCGCCAGCAGCCGACAGTACCAGGAGACCCAGTACTTC.

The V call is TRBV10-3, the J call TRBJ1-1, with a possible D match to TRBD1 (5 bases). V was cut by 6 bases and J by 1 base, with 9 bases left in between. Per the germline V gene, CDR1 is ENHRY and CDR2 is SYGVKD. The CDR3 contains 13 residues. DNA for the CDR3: TGTGCCATCAGAGATGACAGGAACACTGAAGCTTTCTTT. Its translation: CAIRDDRNTEAFF.